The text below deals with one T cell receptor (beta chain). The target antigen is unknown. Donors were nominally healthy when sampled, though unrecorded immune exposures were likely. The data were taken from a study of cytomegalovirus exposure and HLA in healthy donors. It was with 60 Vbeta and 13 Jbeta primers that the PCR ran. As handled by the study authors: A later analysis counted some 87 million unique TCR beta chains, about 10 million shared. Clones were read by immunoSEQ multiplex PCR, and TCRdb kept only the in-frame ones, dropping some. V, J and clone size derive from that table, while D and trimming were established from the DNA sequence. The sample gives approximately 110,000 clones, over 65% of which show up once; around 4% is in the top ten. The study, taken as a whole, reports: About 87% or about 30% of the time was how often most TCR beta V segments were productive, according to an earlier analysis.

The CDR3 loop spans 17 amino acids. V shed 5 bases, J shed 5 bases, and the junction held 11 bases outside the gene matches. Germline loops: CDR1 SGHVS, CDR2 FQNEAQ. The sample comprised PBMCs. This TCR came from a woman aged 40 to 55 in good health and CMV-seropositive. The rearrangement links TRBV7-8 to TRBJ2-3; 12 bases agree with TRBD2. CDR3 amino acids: CASSANPGLAGQDTQYF. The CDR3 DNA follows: TGTGCCAGCAGCGCAAACCCGGGACTAGCGGGTCAAGATACGCAGTATTTT.